One and the same sample provided the 26 T cell receptor beta chains below, sequenced in a study of T cells in Graves' hyperthyroidism and ophthalmopathy. The source material, RNA transcripts, was used to amplify TCR beta CDR3 regions. Using the HTBI primer set, a first-round RT-PCR was run on the TCR CDR3. TCRdb passed the multiplex PCR reads through MiXCR, listing each CDR3 protein once. The sample carries roughly 300,000 distinct CDR3 sequences, roughly a fifth recorded once. Sample: blood. These receptor sequences come from a woman between 45 and 65 years old with Graves' hyperthyroidism.

This clonotype was counted many times. The chain is built from TRBV24-1 and TRBJ2-1; either TRBD1 or TRBD2 may fit D (6 bases each). Germline CDR1 is KGHDR and CDR2 is SFDVKD. The CDR3 has 15 residues. V was shortened by 4 bases and J by 9 bases, with 18 bases between the two germline ends. The CDR3 nucleotides read TGTGCCACCAGTGACCTGACAGGAGGGGCAAGTGAGCAGTTCTTC. It specifies CATSDLTGGASEQFF.

The chain uses TRBV20-1 and TRBJ2-7, with 14 nucleotides matching TRBD2. This CDR3 has 14 amino acids. J gave up 2 bases and V 6 bases, and 3 bases lay outside the gene matches. Per the germline V gene, CDR1 is DFQATT and CDR2 is SNEGSKA (reference sequence). The CDR3 spells CSALTSGRAYEQYF. For the CDR3, the DNA is TGCAGTGCACTGACTAGCGGGAGGGCCTACGAGCAGTACTTC.

The J gene is TRBJ1-2, the V gene TRBV6-5; the D is unclear. The germline CDR1 and CDR2 sequences are MNHEY and SVGAGI. The CDR3 has 14 amino acids. The V end was cut by 6 bases, the J end by 1 base, with 12 bases between. This CDR3 reads CASRDSTYNYGYTF. CDR3 in DNA: TGTGCCAGCAGAGACTCGACTTATAACTATGGCTACACCTTC.

This sequence joins TRBV11-2 and TRBJ2-3; no clear D gene. Trimming removed 5 bases at V and 1 base at J, with 13 bases between. The CDR3 sequence is 15 residues long. From germline, CDR1 is SGHAT and CDR2 FQNNGV. The CDR3 protein is CASSPFAFRTDTQYF. DNA of the CDR3: TGTGCCAGCAGCCCTTTTGCCTTCCGCACAGATACGCAGTATTTT.

This clonotype has at least ten counts. V is TRBV10-3 and J is TRBJ2-1; 8 bases align to TRBD1. The junction had 13 bases not matched to a gene; V was cut back by 7 bases and J by 5 bases. CDR1 and CDR2 (germline): ENHRY, SYGVKD. The CDR3 runs to 16 residues. For the CDR3, the DNA is TGTGCCATCACAAGAGAGGGACAGGTAGGACACAATGAGCAGTTCTTC. It yields the protein CAITREGQVGHNEQFF.

The V and J genes are TRBV6-1 and TRBJ2-7, with D perhaps matching TRBD1 (5 bases). The CDR3 is 12 residues long. Per the germline V gene, CDR1 is MNHNS and CDR2 is SASEGT. V was pared by 5 bases and J by 3 bases, with 8 bases between. The CDR3 DNA follows: TGTGCCAGCAGTCAGGGATACTACGAGCAGTACTTC. Protein sequence: CASSQGYYEQYF.

The table lists this clonotype with a few counts. V and J are TRBV20-1 and TRBJ1-2; no definite D call. The CDR3 runs to 13 residues. Germline CDR1 and CDR2: DFQATT and SNEGSKA (reference sequence). The V gene lost 0 bases and the J gene lost 4 bases, with 9 bases spanning the gap. The CDR3 here is CSARESLVYGYTF. CDR3 nucleotides: TGCAGTGCTAGAGAGTCACTGGTCTATGGCTACACCTTC.

This clonotype turned up a few times. The chain employs TRBV20-1 and TRBJ2-2; 8 bases are a match to TRBD1. Germline values: CDR1 DFQATT, CDR2 SNEGSKA (reference sequence). The CDR3 is made up of 15 amino acids. V lost 3 bases, J lost 1 base, and 4 bases stayed unmatched. The CDR3 region is CSASRQGRNTGELFF. As DNA, the CDR3 is TGCAGTGCTAGTAGACAGGGGCGGAACACCGGGGAGCTGTTTTTT.

This clonotype was detected ten times or more. The rearrangement links TRBV5-1 to TRBJ2-5, with D uncertain. Germline lookup yields CDR1 SGHRS and CDR2 YFSETQ. This CDR3 spans 14 amino acids. V lost 1 base, J lost 5 bases, and 12 bases lay in between. This chain's CDR3 is CASSLQATSETQYF. The CDR3 DNA sequence: TGCGCCAGCAGCTTGCAGGCGACGAGCGAGACCCAGTACTTC.

This clonotype has ten or more counts. V usage is TRBV28 and J usage is TRBJ2-5, with 12 bases identical to TRBD2. This CDR3 has 15 amino acids. CDR1 MDHEN and CDR2 SYDVKM come from the germline V gene. Losses at the gene ends were 5 bases for V and 5 bases for J; bases not matched to a gene: 6. Written as DNA, the CDR3 is TGTGCCAGCAGTACCCACCTAGCGGGAGGGGAGACCCAGTACTTC. Translation: CASSTHLAGGETQYF. Using reference TRBV28 and TRBJ2-5 for the parts outside the CDR3, the full variable domain is DVKVTQSSRYLVKRTGEKVFLECVQDMDHENMFWYRQDPGLGLRLIYFSYDVKMKEKGDIPEGYSVSREKKERFSLILESASTNQTSMYLCASSTHLAGGETQYFGPGTRLLVL.

The chain carries TRBV4-2 and TRBJ2-3, with 10 bases aligning to TRBD2. This CDR3 comprises 17 residues. With V trimmed by 0 bases and J by 6 bases, 9 bases remained unmatched. In germline, CDR1 is LGHNA, CDR2 YNFKEQ. The CDR3 sequence: CASSQDRASGSLDTQYF. CDR3 DNA sequence: TGTGCCAGCAGCCAAGATCGGGCTAGCGGGAGTTTGGATACGCAGTATTTT.

This clonotype was counted ten times or more. This rearrangement joins TRBV3-1 to TRBJ2-7, with 7 positions matching TRBD1. In germline, CDR1 is LGHDT, CDR2 YNNKEL (reference sequence). V gave up 8 bases and J gave up 1 base; unmatched junction bases: 8. The CDR3 spans 14 residues. CDR3 sequence (DNA): TGTGCCAGCCGAGGGGGACAGCCTTCCTACGAGCAGTACTTC. Translated, it gives CASRGGQPSYEQYF.

The chain carries TRBV7-9 and TRBJ2-5, with D uncertain. V was cut by 1 base and J by 2 bases, with 8 bases left in between. Germline CDR1 reads SEHNR; CDR2 reads FQNEAQ (reference sequence). This CDR3 region has 14 residues. CDR3 nucleotides: TGTGCCAGCAGCTTAGTTGGAGAACAAGAGACCCAGTACTTC. It is translated as CASSLVGEQETQYF.

This clonotype was detected ten times or more. The chain carries TRBV24-1 and TRBJ1-2, with D perhaps TRBD1 (6 bases). Trimming took off 7 bases at V and 5 bases at J, with 16 bases between the two ends. The CDR3 length is 14 residues. In germline, CDR1 is KGHDR, CDR2 SFDVKD. The CDR3 nucleotides are TGTGCCACCAGCGGCTCTACAGGGATTTATGGCTACACCTTC. Its translation: CATSGSTGIYGYTF.

This clonotype was picked up a small number of times. This sequence joins TRBV10-3 and TRBJ2-2; the match to TRBD2 covers 11 bases. The CDR3 loop spans 17 amino acids. In germline, CDR1 is ENHRY, CDR2 SYGVKD. The ends lost 2 bases at V and 7 bases at J; junction bases unmatched: 9. CDR3 bases: TGTGCCATCAGTGAGGAACTAGCGGGAGTGAATGGCGGGGAGCTGTTTTTT. Translating gives CAISEELAGVNGGELFF.

In this sample, this clonotype turned up a few times. The CDR3 sequence is CASSLVTGGNEQYF. The CDR3 DNA sequence: TGTGCCAGCAGCTTAGTAACAGGGGGCAACGAGCAGTACTTC. The V call is TRBV7-9, the J call TRBJ2-7; the match to TRBD1 covers 9 bases. This CDR3 has 14 residues. After removal of 1 base from V and 5 bases from J, the junction contained 3 bases not matched to a gene. CDR1 is SEHNR, CDR2 FQNEAQ, per germline (reference sequence).

Many counts were recorded for this clonotype. This chain links TRBV30 with TRBJ2-1; 7 bases line up with TRBD2. The germline gives CDR1 GTSNPN, CDR2 SVGIG (reference sequence). V shed 0 bases, J shed 0 bases, and the junction held 2 bases outside the gene matches. The CDR3 is 15 amino acids. The CDR3 nucleotides read TGTGCCTGGAGTGTACGCGGGAGCTCCTACAATGAGCAGTTCTTC. This encodes CAWSVRGSSYNEQFF.

This clonotype was seen repeatedly, ten times or more. The CDR3 protein is CASSPLTGLAGNTIYF. CDR3 sequence (DNA): TGTGCCAGCAGTCCACTAACAGGGTTAGCAGGAAACACCATATATTTT. The chain couples TRBV28 to TRBJ1-3, with TRBD1 as a possible D gene (6 bases). Germline-derived CDR1 and CDR2 are MDHEN and SYDVKM. This CDR3 spans 16 amino acids. V was trimmed by 5 bases and J by 4 bases, leaving 18 bases between them.

This clonotype has a handful of counts. J is TRBJ2-7 and V is TRBV27, with D possibly TRBD1 on 5 matching bases. Germline CDR1 reads MNHEY; CDR2 reads SMNVEV (reference sequence). V lost 6 bases and J lost 8, with 23 bases in between. This CDR3 spans 15 amino acids. Here the CDR3 DNA reads TGTGCCAGCAGGGATCTACAGGCACTTCGGGCGAAGCAGTACTTC. Its translation is CASRDLQALRAKQYF.

V gene TRBV9 combines with J gene TRBJ2-5; D possibly corresponds to TRBD2 (5 bases). Trimming cost V 6 bases and J 4 bases, with 19 bases left between them. The germline gives CDR1 SGDLS, CDR2 YYNGEE. The CDR3 covers 15 residues. The CDR3 nucleotides read TGTGCCAGCACTCTCGACGCGGACTCGGGAGAGACCCAGTACTTC. It is translated as CASTLDADSGETQYF.

This clonotype was observed many times. The chain recombines TRBV12-3 or TRBV12-4 with TRBJ2-1; D ambiguous. The CDR3 sequence is 17 residues long. The ends were cut back, 6 bases at V and 0 bases at J, with 18 bases in the middle. The CDR3 sequence: CASSPLGDGSSYNEQFF. The CDR3, as DNA: TGTGCCAGCAGCCCCTTAGGTGACGGTAGCTCCTACAATGAGCAGTTCTTC.

This clonotype was counted at least ten times. V and J are TRBV11-2 and TRBJ2-1; 7 nucleotides agree with TRBD2. This CDR3 is 15 amino acids long. Germline V gene lookup returns CDR1 SGHAT and CDR2 FQNNGV. Trimming cost V 5 bases and J 0 bases; bases outside gene matches: 4. The CDR3 sequence: CASSGSGISYNEQFF. The CDR3 nucleotides are TGTGCCAGCAGCGGGAGCGGGATCTCCTACAATGAGCAGTTCTTC.

The chain combines TRBV30 with TRBJ2-2; 11 positions agree with TRBD2. Germline values: CDR1 GTSNPN, CDR2 SVGIG (reference sequence). This CDR3 is built from 19 residues. Trimming took 0 bases from V and 0 from J; bases not matched to a gene: 9. In DNA, the CDR3 is TGTGCCTGGAGTGTTGGGACTAGCGGTAGGGGAGCGAACACCGGGGAGCTGTTTTTT. Residues: CAWSVGTSGRGANTGELFF.

There are a few counts of this clonotype. Because the CDR3 is missing its conserved closing phenylalanine or tryptophan, this is likely a read error. This sequence joins TRBV7-2 and TRBJ1-1; D unresolved. The CDR3 extends over 13 amino acids. With 4 bases removed from V and 1 base from J, the gap between germline ends came to 7 bases. Germline CDR1 reads SGHTA; CDR2 reads FQGNSA. The CDR3 reads CASSSLSNTEAFL. DNA of the CDR3: TGTGCCAGCAGCTCCCTTTCGAACACTGAAGCTTTCCTT.

The V call is TRBV14, the J call TRBJ1-1, with TRBD1 matching 7 bases. The CDR3 loop spans 15 amino acids. Germline V CDR1 and CDR2: SGHDN, FVKESK. Germline trimming cut 1 base from V and 1 base from J; bases unmatched to any gene: 3. CDR3 nucleotides: TGTGCCAGCAGCCAAGTTAGGGGGCCGAACACTGAAGCTTTCTTT. It specifies CASSQVRGPNTEAFF.

This clonotype was seen at least ten times. V is TRBV28 and J is TRBJ1-1; D is unclear. This CDR3 contains 15 residues. CDR1 is MDHEN and CDR2 is SYDVKM in the germline V gene. V lost 6 bases, J lost 1 base, and 15 bases lay in between. CDR3 residues: CASSRISKGNTEAFF. For the CDR3, the DNA is TGTGCCAGCAGCCGAATCAGTAAGGGGAACACTGAAGCTTTCTTT.